Presented here are 19 T cell receptor beta chains from one specimen sequenced in a study of blood T cell repertoires in COVID-19. The data were produced by immunoSEQ multiplex PCR, yet TCRdb's version contains in-frame clones alone and is incomplete. The sample carries 120,000 or so clones, around three quarters recorded once. Material: peripheral blood. The source of these receptors is a man aged 40-49 years with active or convalescent COVID-19.

The chain has TRBV6-4 and TRBJ2-1, with TRBD2 identical over 13 bases. The V gene's germline CDR1 is MRHNA and CDR2 SNTAGT. J gave up 7 bases and V 5 bases, and 5 bases lay outside the gene matches. The CDR3 consists of 15 residues. In DNA, the CDR3 is TGTGCCAGCAGTAAACTAGCGGGAGGGCAAAATGAGCAGTTCTTC. Protein product: CASSKLAGGQNEQFF.

The V gene is TRBV5-8, the J gene TRBJ1-5, with TRBD1 as a possible D gene (5 bases). The CDR3 is 16 amino acids. CDR1 is SGHTS, CDR2 YDEGEE, per germline. V lost 4 bases to trimming and J lost 3 bases, with 17 bases between them. The CDR3 region is CASSTAAGLFNQPQHF. CDR3 in DNA: TGTGCCAGCAGCACGGCCGCGGGGCTCTTCAATCAGCCCCAGCATTTT.

The chain combines TRBV30 with TRBJ2-1, with D tentatively TRBD2 (5 bases). Trimming removed 2 bases at V and 10 bases at J, with 9 bases between. The CDR3 is made up of 11 amino acids. CDR1 GTSNPN and CDR2 SVGIG come from the germline V gene (reference sequence). CDR3 coding DNA: TGTGCCTGGAGTATCCTAGCCGAGCAGTTCTTC. It translates to CAWSILAEQFF.

The V gene is TRBV5-6, the J gene TRBJ2-3, with 7 bases lining up with TRBD2. Germline V lookup: CDR1 SGHDT, CDR2 YYEEEE. Trimming at V came to 4 bases and at J to 1 base, leaving 9 bases not matched to a gene. CDR3 size: 16 residues. The CDR3 loop reads CASSGEGLAGTDTQYF. The CDR3 DNA reads as TGTGCCAGCAGCGGGGAGGGGCTAGCGGGCACAGATACGCAGTATTTT.

The rearrangement links TRBV19 to TRBJ2-2, with 8 bases that match TRBD2. V trimming: 6 bases; J trimming: 2 bases; junction bases outside the gene matches: 11. Per the germline V gene, CDR1 is LNHDA and CDR2 is SQIVND (reference sequence). The CDR3 loop spans 17 amino acids. This chain's CDR3 is CASRGRSGRVNTGELFF. Here the CDR3 DNA reads TGTGCCAGTAGGGGCCGAAGCGGGAGAGTAAACACCGGGGAGCTGTTTTTT.

V gene TRBV7-9 combines with J gene TRBJ1-1; the D gene is possibly TRBD1 (6 bases). CDR3 length equals 14 residues. V was cut by 4 bases and J by 1 base, with 10 bases left in between. Germline V gene lookup returns CDR1 SEHNR and CDR2 FQNEAQ (reference sequence). In nucleotides, the CDR3 is TGTGCCAGCAGCTCTGGACAGAAGAACACTGAAGCTTTCTTT. Translated: CASSSGQKNTEAFF.

The CDR3: CAISVGQNYNEQFF. Here the CDR3 DNA reads TGTGCCATCAGTGTAGGACAGAATTACAATGAGCAGTTCTTC. The rearrangement joins TRBV10-3 to TRBJ2-1, with TRBD1 as a possible D gene (6 bases). Germline CDR1 is ENHRY and CDR2 is SYGVKD. The ends were cut back, 4 bases at V and 4 bases at J, with 11 bases in the middle. CDR3 length: 14 residues.

The rearrangement joins TRBV14 to TRBJ2-3; no clear D gene. V lost 1 base, J lost 2 bases, and 10 bases lay in between. The V gene's germline CDR1 is SGHDN and CDR2 FVKESK. CDR3 length: 15 residues. This CDR3 reads CASSQVGEITDTQYF. The CDR3 DNA reads TGTGCCAGCAGCCAAGTGGGCGAGATCACAGATACGCAGTATTTT.

This chain connects TRBV7-6 to TRBJ2-3, with D perhaps matching TRBD2 (6 bases). The CDR3 consists of 14 residues. With 6 bases removed from V and 4 bases from J, the gap between germline ends came to 14 bases. Germline values: CDR1 SGHVS, CDR2 FNYEAQ. The CDR3 DNA reads TGTGCCAGCAGAGCTGGACTATTAGCAGATACGCAGTATTTT. Amino acid sequence: CASRAGLLADTQYF.

The chain is built from TRBV25-1 and TRBJ2-7; perhaps TRBD2 as D (7 bases). The germline CDR1 and CDR2 sequences are MGHDK and SYGVNS. CDR3 length equals 14 residues. V lost 6 bases and J 2 bases, leaving 14 bases between the germline ends. The CDR3 loop reads CASRGGGGPYEQYF. The CDR3 nucleotides are TGTGCCAGCAGGGGAGGGGGGGGTCCCTACGAGCAGTACTTC.

The chain joins TRBV19 to TRBJ2-1, with unresolved D. This CDR3 contains 14 residues. Germline values: CDR1 LNHDA, CDR2 SQIVND (reference sequence). V was shortened by 7 bases and J by 7 bases, with 17 bases between the two germline ends. CDR3 amino acids: CASNTNPALNEQFF. The CDR3 DNA sequence: TGTGCCAGTAACACGAACCCTGCTTTAAATGAGCAGTTCTTC.

The chain joins TRBV3-1 (or the pseudogene TRBV3-2) to TRBJ1-1; 8 bases map to TRBD1. The CDR3 length is 13 residues. The ends lost 8 bases at V and 4 bases at J; junction bases unmatched: 6. CDR1 and CDR2 from the germline V gene are LGHDT and YNNKEL (reference sequence). The CDR3 spells CASRPGGVTEAFF. CDR3 nucleotides: TGTGCCAGCCGCCCAGGGGGCGTCACTGAAGCTTTCTTT.

V gene TRBV28 combines with J gene TRBJ2-5, with 7 bases aligning to TRBD1. There are 14 residues in the CDR3. Germline V lookup: CDR1 MDHEN, CDR2 SYDVKM. Trimming cost V 6 bases and J 4 bases; bases outside gene matches: 8. The CDR3 sequence: CASSSPQGRETQYF. The CDR3 DNA is TGTGCCAGCAGCTCCCCACAGGGGCGAGAGACCCAGTACTTC.

The genes are TRBV28 and TRBJ1-5; the D is unclear. The V end lost 7 bases, the J end lost 9 bases, and 10 bases lay between the germline ends. The germline gives CDR1 MDHEN, CDR2 SYDVKM. The CDR3 is 11 amino acids. The CDR3 DNA reads as TGTGCCAGCAAGCAGCGCGGGCCCCAGCATTTT. This codes for CASKQRGPQHF.

Regarding this clone: Other nucleotide sequences from this sample produce the same CDR3. This chain joins TRBV7-9 and TRBJ2-7, with D tentatively TRBD1 (7 bases). The CDR3 is 13 residues long. V gave up 2 bases and J gave up 4 bases, with 9 bases separating them. Per germline, CDR1 SEHNR and CDR2 FQNEAQ (reference sequence). CDR3 sequence: CASSLSGGYEQYF. The CDR3, as DNA: TGTGCCAGCAGCTTATCAGGGGGGTACGAGCAGTACTTC. Based on the CDR3 plus reference TRBV7-9 and TRBJ2-7, the full variable domain is DTGVSQNPRHKITKRGQNVTFRCDPISEHNRLYWYRQTLGQGPEFLTYFQNEAQLEKSRLLSDRFSAERPKGSFSTLEIQRTEQGDSAMYLCASSLSGGYEQYFGPGTRLTVT.

CDR3 sequence: CASMREGNTEAFF. The DNA for the CDR3 is TGTGCCAGCATGAGGGAAGGGAACACTGAAGCTTTCTTT. J is TRBJ1-1 and V is TRBV6-5; D is unresolved. Germline CDR1 reads MNHEY; CDR2 reads SVGAGI. V lost 7 bases to trimming and J lost 1 base, with 10 bases between them. CDR3 length: 13 residues.

The rearrangement uses TRBV19 and TRBJ1-4; 9 positions match TRBD1. The germline V gene has CDR1 LNHDA and CDR2 SQIVND (reference sequence). The CDR3 runs 14 residues. The ends lost 6 bases at V and 7 bases at J; junction bases unmatched: 6. This chain's CDR3 is CASSIGQGPEKLFF. In DNA, the CDR3 is TGTGCCAGTAGCATTGGACAGGGGCCTGAAAAACTGTTTTTT. The full variable domain, its missing parts supplied by reference TRBV19 and TRBJ1-4, is DGGITQSPKYLFRKEGQNVTLSCEQNLNHDAMYWYRQDPGQGLRLIYYSQIVNDFQKGDIAEGYSVSREKKESFPLTVTSAQKNPTAFYLCASSIGQGPEKLFFGSGTQLSVL.

This chain links TRBV3-1 (or the pseudogene TRBV3-2) with TRBJ1-4; D gene unclear. There are 15 residues in the CDR3. V lost 3 bases to trimming and J lost 4 bases, with 12 bases between them. Germline V gene data show CDR1 as LGHDT and CDR2 as YNNKEL (reference sequence). CDR3 protein: CASSQSTLGNEKLFF. The DNA of the CDR3 is TGTGCCAGCAGCCAGTCGACACTCGGTAATGAAAAACTGTTTTTT.

The CDR3 loop is CASSSQGAGELFF. The CDR3 nucleotides read TGCGCCAGCAGCTCGCAGGGTGCCGGGGAGCTGTTTTTT. This chain connects TRBV5-1 to TRBJ2-2, with D perhaps TRBD1 (5 bases). The V gene's germline CDR1 is SGHRS and CDR2 YFSETQ. This CDR3 is built from 13 residues. Trimming pared 3 bases from V and 6 bases from J, leaving 9 bases between.